Listed here are 21 T cell receptor beta chains from one sample, sequenced in a study of CXCR3-negative and CXCR3-positive naive CD8 T cells. Study observations and caveats: Naive CXCR3-positive cells had TRB CDR3s more hydrophobic than those of CXCR3-negative naive cells.

The method, 5' RACE with UMI labels, was used to prepare the TRB cDNA libraries. TCRdb re-called the 5' RACE reads and gives one entry per CDR3 protein, without DNA. The sample includes about 90,000 distinct CDR3 sequences. Which antigens these TCRs recognize remains unknown. Sequencing was carried out using naive CXCR3+ CD8+ T cells from blood. Subset given: CD45RO-CCR7+CD27+CD95- naive CD8+ T cells expressing CXCR3 (TNR3+). The origin of the receptors is a human donor in good health. Some clones in this sample may be carry-over from other donors' samples.

V and J are TRBV12-3 or TRBV12-4 and TRBJ2-1; absent DNA, TCRdb's TRBD2 call cannot be checked. The CDR3 length is 16 residues. CDR3 residues: CASSFPSGRGEDEQFF.

The V gene is TRBV28, the J gene TRBJ2-7; the D call from TCRdb, TRBD1, cannot be confirmed without DNA. This CDR3 contains 15 residues. Germline V gene lookup returns CDR1 MDHEN and CDR2 SYDVKM. The CDR3 spells CASSLFGDTEYEQYF.

The V and J genes are TRBV7-9 and TRBJ2-7; without DNA, the TCRdb call of TRBD1 cannot be checked. This CDR3 is built from 14 residues. CDR1 is SEHNR, CDR2 FQNEAQ, per germline (reference sequence). The CDR3 reads CASSRQGSSYEQYF.

The J gene is TRBJ1-2, the V gene TRBV6-5; TCRdb names TRBD1, which stays unverified in the absence of DNA. This CDR3 has 15 residues. Germline values: CDR1 MNHEY, CDR2 SVGAGI. CDR3 in amino acids: CASSPLSTGAGGYTF.

The gene calls are TRBV7-9 and TRBJ1-5. The CDR3 is 14 amino acids. From germline, CDR1 is SEHNR and CDR2 FQNEAQ (reference sequence). The CDR3 loop reads CASSSGTSNQPQHF.

The chain carries TRBV5-1 and TRBJ2-7; TCRdb designates TRBD1, a call that cannot be tested without DNA. The CDR3 has 15 amino acids. In germline, CDR1 is SGHRS, CDR2 YFSETQ. The CDR3 loop is CASSLAPGTSYEQYF.

The chain employs TRBV6-5 and TRBJ1-1. Germline V gene data show CDR1 as MNHEY and CDR2 as SVGAGI. This CDR3 spans 15 amino acids. This CDR3 reads CASSISGSQNTEAFF.

V is TRBV28 and J is TRBJ1-4. Looked up from germline, CDR1 is MDHEN and CDR2 is SYDVKM. The CDR3 runs 15 residues. CDR3 loop: CASSPGRPPDEKLFF.

The chain couples TRBV29-1 to TRBJ1-4; TCRdb's D call, TRBD1, is unchecked because there is no DNA. The germline V gene has CDR1 SQVTM and CDR2 ANQGSEA. The CDR3 consists of 15 residues. The CDR3 region is CSVVQGMGVNEKLFF.

CDR3 protein: CASRGLHGELFF. This sequence joins TRBV28 and TRBJ2-2; without DNA, the TCRdb call of TRBD2 cannot be checked. This CDR3 contains 12 residues. Germline CDR1 and CDR2: MDHEN and SYDVKM.

The V call is TRBV28, the J call TRBJ2-2. Germline CDR1 is MDHEN and CDR2 is SYDVKM. The CDR3 is 12 residues long. The CDR3 here is CASSLRAGELFF.

The V and J genes are TRBV27 and TRBJ2-7; the TCRdb call, TRBD2, lacks DNA for checking. Germline lookup yields CDR1 MNHEY and CDR2 SMNVEV (reference sequence). There are 16 residues in the CDR3. The CDR3 spells CASSLSSASGGYEQYF.

J is TRBJ2-7 and V is TRBV2; TCRdb's D gene call, TRBD1, goes unchecked for lack of DNA. Germline loops: CDR1 SNHLY, CDR2 FYNNEI. The CDR3 consists of 14 residues. The CDR3 is CASSDSGGDHEQYF.

The V gene is TRBV28, the J gene TRBJ2-7; the D gene TCRdb calls, TRBD1, cannot be checked with no DNA. The germline V gene encodes CDR1 MDHEN and CDR2 SYDVKM. The CDR3 has 15 residues. CDR3 sequence reads: CASSGTAHISYEQYF.

This chain joins TRBV30 and TRBJ2-7; the D call of TRBD2 rests on TCRdb alone, since no DNA is present to check it. Germline-derived CDR1 and CDR2 are GTSNPN and SVGIG (reference sequence). The CDR3 consists of 15 residues. The CDR3 here is CAWSGRTSGGYEQYF.

This rearrangement joins TRBV29-1 to TRBJ1-1; the D call from TCRdb, TRBD1, cannot be confirmed without DNA. The CDR3 extends over 13 amino acids. From germline, CDR1 is SQVTM and CDR2 ANQGSEA. CDR3 amino acids: CSEYRGPYTEAFF. The full variable domain, with the rest looked up from reference TRBV29-1 and TRBJ1-1, is SAVISQKPSRDICQRGTSLTIQCQVDSQVTMMFWYRQQPGQSLTLIATANQGSEATYESGFVIDKFPISRPNLTFSTLTVSNMSPEDSSIYLCSEYRGPYTEAFFGQGTRLTVV.

The rearrangement links TRBV6-1 to TRBJ2-7; TCRdb designates TRBD1, a call that cannot be tested without DNA. The germline gives CDR1 MNHNS, CDR2 SASEGT. CDR3 length: 16 residues. The CDR3 spells CASSEARVAPTGEQYF.

The chain employs TRBV29-1 and TRBJ2-5; TCRdb selects TRBD2, and the lack of DNA leaves this call unchecked. Germline V lookup: CDR1 SQVTM, CDR2 ANQGSEA. The CDR3 loop spans 14 amino acids. This chain's CDR3 is CSVEILGRYETQYF.

The V gene is TRBV7-6, the J gene TRBJ2-7; there is no DNA to check the TCRdb D call of TRBD1. The germline CDR1 and CDR2 sequences are SGHVS and FNYEAQ. The CDR3 has 14 residues. The CDR3 reads CASSSRDRVYEQYF. The full variable domain, rest sourced from reference TRBV7-6 and TRBJ2-7, is GAGVSQSPRYKVTKRGQDVALRCDPISGHVSLYWYRQALGQGPEFLTYFNYEAQQDKSGLPNDRFSAERPEGSISTLTIQRTEQRDSAMYRCASSSRDRVYEQYFGPGTRLTVT.

The chain is built from TRBV7-9 and TRBJ1-4. CDR1 and CDR2 from the germline V gene are SEHNR and FQNEAQ (reference sequence). The CDR3 runs 16 residues. The chain's CDR3 is CASSSTAGRGGEKLFF.

The J gene is TRBJ1-2, the V gene TRBV28; TCRdb outputs TRBD1, but without DNA this stays unchecked. CDR1 is MDHEN, CDR2 SYDVKM, per germline. The CDR3 sequence is 16 residues long. CDR3 sequence reads: CASSPRSGASHYGYTF.